This is a list of T cell receptor beta chains from one sample in a study of T cell repertoires in cytomegalovirus infection. No antigen is known for these receptors. TCRdb recomputed calls from the reads with MiXCR, one row per CDR3 protein. The repertoire holds more than 30,000 distinct CDR3 sequences, with about 52% as singletons. Source: CD8+ T cells from cultured PBMCs, taken from culture after CMV antigen stimulation. These receptors were collected from a human donor in good health (CMV status not recorded). Some clones in this sample may be carry-over from other donors' samples. Each CDR3 is given with its conserved first and last residue. Fields, in order: J gene, clone size, D gene, V gene, CDR3 DNA, CDR3 protein. D genes are given only for firm matches. Rows may omit the clone size; those that give it use once, few, many or a size class.

TRBJ2-2	NA	TRBD2	TRBV7-3	TGTGCCAGCAGGGCCGGGACTAGCGGGGGCCACACCGGGGAGCTGTTTTTT	CASRAGTSGGHTGELFF
TRBJ2-5	NA	TRBD1	TRBV7-2	TGTGCCAGCTTCGACAGGGGACAAGAGACCCAGTACTTC	CASFDRGQETQYF
TRBJ1-5	NA	NA	TRBV2	TGTGCCAGCAGTGGGACCCTGGGGAACAATCAGCCCCAGCATTTT	CASSGTLGNNQPQHF
TRBJ2-3	NA	NA	TRBV10-3	TGTGCCATCAGTGAGGCAGGGGAGACAAATACGCAGTATTTT	CAISEAGETNTQYF
TRBJ2-1	NA	TRBD2	TRBV5-6	TGTGCCAGCAGCCAATTCAGGCCCAGCGGGGGGTTATACAATGAGCAGTTCTTC	CASSQFRPSGGLYNEQFF
TRBJ2-2	NA	NA	TRBV27	TGTGCCAGCAAGGAGGGGCACGGGGAGCTGTTTTTT	CASKEGHGELFF
TRBJ2-5	NA	TRBD2	TRBV7-8	TGTGCCAGCAGCTGGAGGGGCGGGGGGGCGCCAGAGACCCAGTACTTC	CASSWRGGGAPETQYF
TRBJ1-1	few	TRBD1	TRBV29-1	TGCAGCGTTGATGGAGGGGGCGTCACTGAAGCTTTCTTT	CSVDGGGVTEAFF
TRBJ1-5	NA	TRBD1	TRBV19	TGTGCCAGTAGTGACAGGGGGAGACATCAGCCCCAGCATTTT	CASSDRGRHQPQHF
TRBJ2-7	many	TRBD1	TRBV28	TGTGCCAGCCGGGACAGAGTTTACGAGCAGTACTTC	CASRDRVYEQYF
TRBJ2-7	once	TRBD1	TRBV4-1	TGCGCCAGCAGCCAGGCCCCGACAGGGCTCTACGAGCAGTACTTC	CASSQAPTGLYEQYF
TRBJ1-2	NA	NA	TRBV2	TGTGCCAGCAGTGCGGCGGGGGCGCTGGACTATGGCTACACCTTC	CASSAAGALDYGYTF
TRBJ1-1	many	NA	TRBV7-2	TGTGCCAGCAGCTTTCGCGGGGGGTTCACTGAAGCTTTCTTT	CASSFRGGFTEAFF
TRBJ1-6	NA	NA	TRBV6-6	TGTGCCAGCAGACCACGAGGGATAAGCTATAATTCACCCCTCCACTTT	CASRPRGISYNSPLHF
TRBJ2-2	NA	NA	TRBV12-5	TGTGCTAGTGCCGTTGGGCGGGTGGACGCGAACACCGGGGAGCTGTTTTTT	CASAVGRVDANTGELFF
TRBJ1-2	NA	NA	TRBV20-1	TGCAGTGCTACAGGGGCTAACTATGGCTACACCTTC	CSATGANYGYTF
TRBJ1-1	few	TRBD1	TRBV28	TGTGCCAGCAGTTCGACAGGGGAATTCGCTGAAGCTTTCTTT	CASSSTGEFAEAFF
TRBJ2-7	NA	TRBD2	TRBV7-8	TGTGCCAGCAGCTTAGCTAGCGGGACCTCCTACGAGCAGTACTTC	CASSLASGTSYEQYF
TRBJ2-7	NA	TRBD2	TRBV7-2	TGTGCCAGCAGCTTAGCTCCCGGGGGGGGGTACGAGCAGTACTTC	CASSLAPGGGYEQYF
TRBJ2-1	few	NA	TRBV7-3	TGTGCCAGCAGCTATAGACATAGTGCTGAGCAGTTCTTC	CASSYRHSAEQFF
TRBJ1-1	NA	TRBD1	TRBV4-2	TGTGCCAGCAGCCAAGTTAGGACAGGGGGTAATGAAGCTTTCTTT	CASSQVRTGGNEAFF
TRBJ2-3	NA	TRBD2	TRBV7-9	TGTGCCAGCAGCCCAGGACTAGCAACAGATACGCAGTATTTT	CASSPGLATDTQYF